The clone carrying this T cell receptor beta chain has more than one count but fewer than ten. Its antigen is unknown. Molecular barcoding with unique molecular identifiers was used for the TCRbeta library. Each CDR3 protein is one row after TCRdb ran MiXCR on the PCR reads. The sample carries hundreds of thousands of distinct CDR3 sequences, roughly 23% recorded once. Per the germline V gene, CDR1 is DFQATT and CDR2 is SNEGSKA (reference sequence). The CDR3 has 12 amino acids. V lost 3 bases and J 3 bases, leaving 6 bases between the germline ends. The record originates from a study of T-cell reconstitution after alpha-beta-depleted transplantation in children. Whole-study results and caveats: The study traced high day-60 TCRbeta diversity in some patients to surviving recipient T cells and thymic progenitors. Approximately two months post-transplant, alpha-beta T cells reportedly originated from several hundred expanded graft clones. T-cell numbers and diversity one year post-transplant derived largely from freshly generated T cells.

The genes are TRBV20-1 and TRBJ2-1; D not resolved. This sample comprised PBMCs, mostly from graft donor cells, obtained 360 days after TCRalphabeta/CD19-depleted stem cell transplant. This clonotype was sampled from a boy under three years old who had a stem cell transplant for acute myeloid leukemia, so the T cells may come from the graft donor. The CDR3 DNA is TGCAGTGCTAGTCGCCTCTACAATGAGCAGTTCTTC. This gives the protein CSASRLYNEQFF.